This T cell receptor (beta chain) was obtained from a study of blood T cell repertoires in COVID-19. Across the study: The cDNA or gDNA used as material had been derived from T cells, B-cell-depleted T cells, or PBMCs.

With 2 bases clipped from V and 3 bases from J, the junction kept 4 bases outside the gene matches. There are 17 residues in the CDR3. Germline V lookup: CDR1 MNHEY, CDR2 SMNVEV (reference sequence). The assay was immunoSEQ multiplex PCR, and TCRdb's table has in-frame clones only and misses some. The repertoire includes roughly 190,000 clones, approximately 86% of them detected once, and roughly 7.3% sits in the top ten. The chain employs TRBV27 and TRBJ2-3; 14 bases fit TRBD2. Sequenced material: peripheral blood. The sequence came from a woman older than 75 in a cohort sampled during active or convalescent COVID-19. CDR3 protein: CASSLVGLAGGTDTQYF. CDR3 in DNA: TGTGCCAGCAGTTTAGTAGGACTAGCGGGAGGAACAGATACGCAGTATTTT.